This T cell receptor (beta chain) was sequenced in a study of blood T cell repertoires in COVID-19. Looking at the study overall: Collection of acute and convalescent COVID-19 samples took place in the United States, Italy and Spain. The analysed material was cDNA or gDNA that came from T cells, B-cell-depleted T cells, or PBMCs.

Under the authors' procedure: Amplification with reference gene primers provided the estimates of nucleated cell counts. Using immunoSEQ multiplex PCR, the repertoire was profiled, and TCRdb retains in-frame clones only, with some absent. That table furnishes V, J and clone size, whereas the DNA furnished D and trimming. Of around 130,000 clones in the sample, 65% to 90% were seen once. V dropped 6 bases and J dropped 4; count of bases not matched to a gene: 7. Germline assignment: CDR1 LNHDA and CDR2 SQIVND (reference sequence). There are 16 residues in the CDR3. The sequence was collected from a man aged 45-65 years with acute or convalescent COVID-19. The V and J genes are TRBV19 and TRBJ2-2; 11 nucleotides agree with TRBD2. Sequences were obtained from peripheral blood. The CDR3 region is CASRGGLAGGTGELFF. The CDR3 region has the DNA TGTGCCAGTAGGGGGGGGCTAGCGGGAGGCACCGGGGAGCTGTTTTTT. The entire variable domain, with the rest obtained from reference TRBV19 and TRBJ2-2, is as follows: DGGITQSPKYLFRKEGQNVTLSCEQNLNHDAMYWYRQDPGQGLRLIYYSQIVNDFQKGDIAEGYSVSREKKESFPLTVTSAQKNPTAFYLCASRGGLAGGTGELFFGEGSRLTVL.